This passage covers 2 T cell receptor beta chains from one sample sequenced in a study of identical twins. TCRdb fed the 5' RACE reads into MiXCR, producing one record per CDR3 protein. The sample records 200,000 to 250,000 distinct CDR3 sequences, roughly 7.5% being singletons. Separately, the same data were catalogued under a study of yellow fever vaccine responses in identical twins.

The sequenced material came from memory (CD45RO+) T cells sorted from blood. The receptors were sampled from a woman aged 18-30 years in good health.

The V call is TRBV5-1, the J call TRBJ2-7; 7 bases line up with TRBD2. Unmatched junction bases numbered 6, after V lost 6 bases and J lost 6 bases. CDR3 length equals 12 residues. Per germline, CDR1 SGHRS and CDR2 YFSETQ. The chain's CDR3 is CASKLGGSEQYF. As DNA, the CDR3 is TGCGCCAGCAAACTGGGGGGGTCCGAGCAGTACTTC. The full variable domain, completed using reference TRBV5-1 and TRBJ2-7, is KAGVTQTPRYLIKTRGQQVTLSCSPISGHRSVSWYQQTPGQGLQFLFEYFSETQRNKGNFPGRFSGRQFSNSRSEMNVSTLELGDSALYLCASKLGGSEQYFGPGTRLTVT.

This clonotype was seen more than once but under ten times. The chain couples TRBV30 to TRBJ1-2, with D tentatively TRBD1 (6 bases). CDR1 and CDR2 (germline): GTSNPN, SVGIG (reference sequence). CDR3 length: 12 amino acids. The ends were cut back, 6 bases at V and 6 bases at J, with 14 bases in the middle. The CDR3 region has the DNA TGTGCCTGCTCGAAGGGGGTCCATGGCTACACCTTC. It is translated as CACSKGVHGYTF.